The T cell receptor (beta chain) described here comes from a study of blood T cell repertoires in COVID-19. About the research overall: Acute and convalescent COVID-19 specimens originated in the United States, Italy and Spain. T cells, B-cell-depleted T cells, or PBMCs supplied cDNA or gDNA.

Per the authors' pipeline: By means of reference gene primer amplification, nucleated cell counts were estimated. Clones were sequenced by immunoSEQ multiplex PCR, and TCRdb holds only the in-frame ones, with some missing. V and J calls and clone size come straight from that table; D and trimming were deduced from the DNA. The table has tens of thousands of clones, around four fifths seen once; the top ten hold 5% to 6%. The germline V gene encodes CDR1 SNHLY and CDR2 FYNNEI. The CDR3 totals 16 residues. V was cut by 4 bases and J by 5 bases, with 21 bases left in between. The chain employs TRBV2 and TRBJ2-7, with D uncertain. Input material: peripheral blood. This TCR derives from a man aged 50 to 60 with active COVID-19. The CDR3 here is CASSGAPGLVTNEQYF. The CDR3 nucleotides are TGTGCCAGCAGTGGTGCCCCGGGTCTCGTGACCAACGAGCAGTACTTC.